A single T cell receptor (beta chain) is shown here with its context. Additional DNA sequences in this sample encode the identical CDR3. CDR1 is SGHVS, CDR2 FNYEAQ, per germline. There are 15 residues in the CDR3. Trimming took 5 bases from V and 5 from J; bases not matched to a gene: 10. This sample was taken from a study of cytomegalovirus exposure and HLA in healthy donors. The study ran its PCR with 60 Vbeta and 13 Jbeta primers. Profiling relied on immunoSEQ multiplex PCR, and the TCRdb table lists in-frame clones only, not all of them. This table has about 140,000 clones, 70% to 80% appearing once.

V usage is TRBV7-6 and J usage is TRBJ2-7; 9 bases match TRBD2. The sequence was collected from a man aged 25 to 40 in good health and CMV-seronegative. Material: PBMCs. The DNA of the CDR3 is TGTGCCAGCAGCGACGACAGGACTAGCGTCAACGAGCAGTACTTC. Amino acids: CASSDDRTSVNEQYF.